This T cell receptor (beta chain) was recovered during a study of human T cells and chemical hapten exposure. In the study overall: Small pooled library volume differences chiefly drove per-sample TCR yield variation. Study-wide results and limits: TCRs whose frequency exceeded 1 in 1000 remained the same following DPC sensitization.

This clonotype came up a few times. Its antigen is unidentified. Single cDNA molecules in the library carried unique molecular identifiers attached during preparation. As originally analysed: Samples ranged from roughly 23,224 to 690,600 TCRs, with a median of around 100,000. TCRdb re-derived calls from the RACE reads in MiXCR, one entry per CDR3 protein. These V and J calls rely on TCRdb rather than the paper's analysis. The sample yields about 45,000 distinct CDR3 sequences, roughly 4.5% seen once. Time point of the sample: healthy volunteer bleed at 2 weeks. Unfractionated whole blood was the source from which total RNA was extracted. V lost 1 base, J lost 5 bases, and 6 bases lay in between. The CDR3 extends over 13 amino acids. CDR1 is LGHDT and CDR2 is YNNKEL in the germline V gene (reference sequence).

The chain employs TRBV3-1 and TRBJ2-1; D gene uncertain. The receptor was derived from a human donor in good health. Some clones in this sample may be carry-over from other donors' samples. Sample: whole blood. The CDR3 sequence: CASSQVVDNEQFF. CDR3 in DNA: TGTGCCAGCAGCCAAGTGGTTGACAATGAGCAGTTCTTC.